These 2 T cell receptor beta chains share one sample of origin, sequenced in a study of a mutant IDH1 vaccine in newly diagnosed glioma. Generated by immunoSEQ multiplex PCR, the TCRdb table keeps only in-frame clones and is missing some. The profile shows under 15,000 clones, around 77% of them singletons. Stated time point: week 47, end of study. What each vaccine dose contained was 300 ug of mutant IDH1 20-mer peptide, accompanied by topical imiquimod. These receptors' targets are unknown. This material consisted of PBMCs, taken from a glioma patient whose treatment included an IDH1 peptide vaccine. These receptors were obtained from a woman in her forties with glioma.

Here the CDR3 reads CATTDGDQPQHF. For the CDR3, the DNA is TGTGCCACCACGGACGGGGATCAGCCCCAGCATTTT. The V gene is TRBV10-3, the J gene TRBJ1-5; D not resolved. CDR3 length: 12 residues. Germline lookup yields CDR1 ENHRY and CDR2 SYGVKD. V was shortened by 10 bases and J by 5 bases, with 12 bases between the two germline ends.

This clone was seen a single time. In DNA form, the CDR3 reads TGCAGCGTTGACCGTGGGGGTAACGAGCAGTACTTC. Translation: CSVDRGGNEQYF. The rearrangement joins TRBV29-1 to TRBJ2-7; tentatively, D is TRBD1 or TRBD2 (5 bases each). The CDR3 length is 12 residues. Germline V gene sequence: CDR1 SQVTM, CDR2 ANQGSEA. V was clipped by 3 bases and J by 5 bases, with 11 bases between them.